This is a list of T cell receptor beta chains from one sample in a study of cytomegalovirus exposure and HLA in healthy donors. The assay was immunoSEQ multiplex PCR, and TCRdb's table has in-frame clones only and misses some. The sample carries under 150,000 clones, 70% to 85% recorded once. The source material was PBMCs. The receptors were gathered from a male donor in good health and CMV-seronegative. CDR3s include the opening cysteine and the closing phenylalanine or tryptophan. A D gene is named only where the DNA matches it firmly. Clone size is not always given. Where it is, it says once, few, many or a class for expanded clones.

J,size,D,V,DNA,CDR3
TRBJ1-2,NA,TRBD1,TRBV5-1,TGCGCCAGCAGCTTGGAATTTATTACAGGGGGCCTCTATGGCTACACCTTC,CASSLEFITGGLYGYTF
TRBJ1-1,NA,NA,TRBV5-1,TGCGCCAGCAGCTTGCCGGGGATGGAAGCTGAAGCTTTCTTT,CASSLPGMEAEAFF
TRBJ2-2,NA,TRBD1,TRBV6-1,TGTGCCAGCAGGGACAGGATAACCGGGGAGCTGTTTTTT,CASRDRITGELFF
TRBJ2-7,NA,NA,TRBV13,TGTGCCAGCAGCTTCGGCCGTACGGGTGAGCAGTACTTC,CASSFGRTGEQYF
TRBJ1-1,NA,TRBD1,TRBV9,TGTGCCAGCGGGACAGGGGACGGGTACACTGAAGCTTTCTTT,CASGTGDGYTEAFF
TRBJ2-1,NA,NA,TRBV2,TGTGCCAGCAGTGAGGGGATTGCAGGGGCGAATGAGCAGTTCTTC,CASSEGIAGANEQFF
TRBJ2-1,NA,TRBD2,TRBV6-5,TGTGCCAGCAGTTATGTGGCGGGAGTACTCAATGAGCAGTTCTTC,CASSYVAGVLNEQFF
TRBJ1-4,once,NA,TRBV28,TGTGCCAGCAGTCTGAGCGCAACTAATGAAAAACTGTTTTTT,CASSLSATNEKLFF
TRBJ1-2,once,NA,TRBV7-9,TGTGCCAGCAGCCCCCCGGTAGGCTACACCTTC,CASSPPVGYTF
TRBJ1-5,NA,NA,TRBV30,TGTGCCTGGAGTGTACACAGGGAACAGCCCCAGCATTTT,CAWSVHREQPQHF
TRBJ2-2,NA,TRBD2,TRBV14,TGTGCCAGCAGACCCAGCGGGGCTCGCACCGGGGAGCTGTTTTTT,CASRPSGARTGELFF
TRBJ1-3,NA,NA,TRBV7-2,TGCGGGGGAAACACCATATATTTT,CGGNTIYF
TRBJ2-3,few,NA,TRBV5-1,TGCGCCAGCAGCTTGTTGGTGGGAGGCCACACAGATACGCAGTATTTT,CASSLLVGGHTDTQYF
TRBJ2-6,once,TRBD1,TRBV7-9,TGTGCCAGCAGCTCCGGACAGGGGGCTGTCTCTGGGGCCAACGTCCTGACTTTC,CASSSGQGAVSGANVLTF
TRBJ2-1,NA,TRBD1,TRBV6-6,TGTGCCAGCAGTACCACCCGGGACAGAGTTATCAATGAGCAGTTCTTC,CASSTTRDRVINEQFF
TRBJ1-2,NA,NA,TRBV19,TGTGCCAGTACTGTCGGGACTTTAAACTATGGCTACACCTTC,CASTVGTLNYGYTF
TRBJ2-3,NA,TRBD2,TRBV7-7,TGTGCCAGCAGCTTAGGTGCTAGCGGGACTACAGATACGCAGTATTTT,CASSLGASGTTDTQYF
TRBJ2-7,NA,TRBD2,TRBV6-1,TGTGCCAGCAGTGAAGTCAGTGGCGTAGCGGGGACCTACGAGCAGTACTTC,CASSEVSGVAGTYEQYF
TRBJ2-1,NA,TRBD2,TRBV4-3,TGCGCCAGCAGCCAAGATATTCCTAGCGGGAGCTTCGAGCAGTTCTTC,CASSQDIPSGSFEQFF
TRBJ2-3,NA,TRBD2,TRBV2,TGTGCCAGCGACCCGGGACTAGAGAAATTGGCCCTCCAGACAGATACGCAGTATTTT,CASDPGLEKLALQTDTQYF
TRBJ1-4,few,NA,TRBV15,TGTGCCACCAGCCCCCCCACAGGGAATGGCGAAAAACTGTTTTTT,CATSPPTGNGEKLFF
TRBJ1-1,NA,NA,TRBV5-4,TGTGCCAGCCTGGGGGGAAACACTGAAGCTTTCTTT,CASLGGNTEAFF
TRBJ2-7,NA,TRBD2,TRBV28,TGTGCCAGCAGTTCTCTATCAGCGGGGCGGGGGAGCTCCTACGAGCAGTACTTC,CASSSLSAGRGSSYEQYF
TRBJ2-2,NA,NA,TRBV14,TGTGCCAGCAGCCGTTGGACAGCCGGGGAGCTGTTTTTT,CASSRWTAGELFF
TRBJ2-1,NA,TRBD1,TRBV4-3,TGCGCCAGCAGCCAAGAGGGACAGGGGGCCTACAATGAGCAGTTCTTC,CASSQEGQGAYNEQFF
TRBJ2-7,NA,TRBD2,TRBV7-2,TGTGCCAGCAGCGTAGGACTAGCGACAGGATACGAGCAGTACTTC,CASSVGLATGYEQYF
TRBJ1-1,NA,TRBD1,TRBV7-3,TGTGCCAGCAGCTTGACAGGGGGGTCGAACACTGAAGCTTTCTTT,CASSLTGGSNTEAFF
TRBJ2-7,NA,NA,TRBV5-6,TGTGCCAGCAGCTTGCAGGGGCTCTCCTACGAGCAGTACTTC,CASSLQGLSYEQYF
TRBJ2-1,NA,NA,TRBV4-3,TGCGCCAGCAGCCAAGATGGAGCGGCCCCCTTAGGTGAGCAGTTCTTC,CASSQDGAAPLGEQFF
TRBJ2-7,NA,NA,TRBV28,TGTGCCAGCAGTTCCCGACAAGGCTACGAGCAGTACTTC,CASSSRQGYEQYF
TRBJ2-1,NA,NA,TRBV27,TGTGCCAGCAGTATCAATCCCAACAATGAGCAGTTCTTC,CASSINPNNEQFF
TRBJ1-2,NA,TRBD1,TRBV7-3,TGTGCCAGCAGCTTAAGGGACAGGGGGTCGACCCTATCCGGCTACACCTTC,CASSLRDRGSTLSGYTF
TRBJ2-7,NA,TRBD2,TRBV13,TGTGCCAGCAGCTTAGGACTAGCGGGCTTTTACGAGCAGTACTTC,CASSLGLAGFYEQYF
TRBJ2-7,NA,TRBD2,TRBV19,TGTGCCAGTAGTATCCTGGCGGGGGAAGGAGCCTACGAGCAGTACTTC,CASSILAGEGAYEQYF
TRBJ2-2,few,NA,TRBV2,TGTGCCAGCAGTGAGGCAGGAAACACCGGGGAGCTGTTTTTT,CASSEAGNTGELFF
TRBJ2-1,NA,NA,TRBV19,TGTGCCAGTAGCACAGCAGCAGTCGGACACTTACACAATGAGCAGTTCTTC,CASSTAAVGHLHNEQFF
TRBJ2-7,NA,NA,TRBV5-1,TGCGCCAGCAGCTTGTTGGACAGACCCTACGAGCAGTACTTC,CASSLLDRPYEQYF
TRBJ1-1,NA,NA,TRBV9,TGTGCCAGCAGCGTAGCACACCGCCCCGCTTTCTTT,CASSVAHRPAFF
TRBJ2-7,NA,NA,TRBV2,TGTGCCAGTTGGCTGGGGGGTCCCTACGAGCAGTACTTC,CASWLGGPYEQYF
TRBJ2-5,few,NA,TRBV19,TGTGCCAGTAGTATGGGCTCTTGGGAGACCCAGTACTTC,CASSMGSWETQYF
TRBJ2-7,NA,NA,TRBV19,TGTGCCAGTAGCTCCAGGGTGATAAGCGAGCAGTACTTC,CASSSRVISEQYF
TRBJ2-7,NA,NA,TRBV5-1,TGCGCCAGCAGCCCCCCGGCTAGCAACGAGCAGTACTTC,CASSPPASNEQYF
TRBJ1-2,NA,NA,TRBV19,TGTGCCAGTAGTATCGGGGAGTATGGCTACACCTTC,CASSIGEYGYTF
TRBJ1-2,NA,TRBD1,TRBV7-8,TGTGCCAGCAGCTTAACAGGGGATTATGGCTACACCTTC,CASSLTGDYGYTF
TRBJ1-2,NA,NA,TRBV5-5,TGTGCCAGCAGCCGAGGAGACAGCCCCTATGGCTACACCTTC,CASSRGDSPYGYTF
TRBJ2-7,NA,NA,TRBV30,TGTGCCTGGACCCTCTCAACAGGCTACGAGCAGTACTTC,CAWTLSTGYEQYF
TRBJ1-2,NA,NA,TRBV6-6,TGTGCCAGCATTTTAGGACAGCAATACGCCCTGTATGGCTACACCTTC,CASILGQQYALYGYTF
TRBJ1-2,NA,TRBD1,TRBV11-2,TGTGCCAGCAGCTTGTTATTTGGACAGGGGCTGCGAGGCTACACCTTC,CASSLLFGQGLRGYTF
TRBJ2-1,NA,NA,TRBV20-1,TGCAGTGCTAGGAGCGACGCTGAGCAGTTCTTC,CSARSDAEQFF
TRBJ1-4,NA,TRBD1,TRBV28,TGTGCCTCCGAAGGGGGCAGTCGATATGAAAAACTGTTTTTT,CASEGGSRYEKLFF
TRBJ1-2,NA,NA,TRBV4-1,TGCGCCAGCAGCCAGTCGACAGGATACTATGGCTACACCTTC,CASSQSTGYYGYTF
TRBJ2-5,NA,NA,TRBV5-8,TGTGCCAGCAGCTTCAACCAAGAGACCCAGTACTTC,CASSFNQETQYF
TRBJ2-1,NA,NA,TRBV20-1,TGCAGTGTGGCGGACAATGAGCAGTTCTTC,CSVADNEQFF
TRBJ2-5,NA,NA,TRBV6-6,TGTGCCAGCAGACAACAGGGCGTGAGAGAGACCCAGTACTTC,CASRQQGVRETQYF
TRBJ2-7,few,TRBD1,TRBV5-1,TGCGCCAGCAGCGGCGGGGACAGGGACCCTCTCGAGCAGTACTTC,CASSGGDRDPLEQYF
TRBJ2-2,NA,TRBD2,TRBV4-1,TGCGCCAGCAGCCAAGTTCCGGGGAGTGGCGGGAGATTTGGCGGGGAGCTGTTTTTT,CASSQVPGSGGRFGGELFF
TRBJ2-7,NA,NA,TRBV4-3,TGCGCCAGCAGCCAAGAACCTCGGGAGCCCTCCTACGAGCAGTACTTC,CASSQEPREPSYEQYF
TRBJ2-1,few,TRBD2,TRBV4-3,TGCGCCAGCAGCCAAGTGACTAGCGGGAACAATGAGCAGTTCTTC,CASSQVTSGNNEQFF